The 16 T cell receptor beta chains below were found in one sample sequenced in a study of beta chain features in type 1 diabetes. The entirety of the isolated RNA underwent reverse transcription, so expressed TCRB transcripts were sequenced. Here immunoSEQ multiplex PCR was the method, and the copy in TCRdb shows in-frame clones only, minus some. The sample holds roughly 230,000 clones; over 8.5% are singletons and the top ten take about 0.03%. The sample consisted of naive CD4+ T cells from blood. These receptors were taken from a woman aged 18 to 35 in good health.

The chain employs TRBV5-6 and TRBJ1-5; TRBD1 matches at 7 bases. Germline-derived CDR1 and CDR2 are SGHDT and YYEEEE. The CDR3 is 15 amino acids. Trimming removed 6 bases from V and 1 base from J; junction bases left unmatched: 7. In DNA, the CDR3 is TGTGCCAGCACAAAGGGGGCGAGGAGCAATCAGCCCCAGCATTTT. This translates into CASTKGARSNQPQHF.

The CDR3 reads CASSPQQGPDYGYTF. In DNA form, the CDR3 reads TGTGCCAGCAGCCCCCAGCAGGGGCCGGACTATGGCTACACCTTC. The chain employs TRBV4-2 and TRBJ1-2, with D possibly TRBD1 on 6 matching bases. Trimming pared 4 bases from V and 3 bases from J, leaving 15 bases between. The CDR3 length is 15 residues. In germline, CDR1 is LGHNA, CDR2 YNFKEQ.

This chain joins TRBV5-1 and TRBJ2-7; weak D call: TRBD1 (5 bases). This CDR3 region has 15 residues. The V end was cut by 4 bases, the J end by 0 bases, with 14 bases between. The germline CDR1 and CDR2 sequences are SGHRS and YFSETQ. The CDR3 loop is CASSQTTAFSYEQYF. In nucleotides, the CDR3 is TGCGCCAGCAGCCAGACGACAGCGTTCTCCTACGAGCAGTACTTC.

This clone turned up a few times. This chain uses TRBV5-6 with TRBJ2-3; 11 bases align to TRBD2. The CDR3 runs to 15 residues. Germline assignment: CDR1 SGHDT and CDR2 YYEEEE. With V trimmed by 7 bases and J by 0 bases, 4 bases remained unmatched. The CDR3 region is CASRWTSGSTDTQYF. The CDR3 nucleotides read TGTGCCAGCCGGTGGACTAGCGGGAGCACAGATACGCAGTATTTT.

The J gene is TRBJ2-3, the V gene TRBV5-1; 9 bases agree with TRBD1. Germline assignment: CDR1 SGHRS and CDR2 YFSETQ. The CDR3 covers 15 residues. The trim removed 4 bases at V and 5 bases at J, leaving 8 bases unmatched. The CDR3 protein is CASSLRDRAKDTQYF. CDR3 nucleotide sequence: TGCGCCAGCAGCCTCCGGGACAGGGCTAAAGATACGCAGTATTTT.

The sample holds a few counts of this clone. The rearrangement links TRBV30 to TRBJ2-3; D possibly corresponds to TRBD2 (5 bases). The CDR3 loop spans 16 amino acids. Germline CDR1 reads GTSNPN; CDR2 reads SVGIG (reference sequence). The V and J ends lost 4 bases and 5 bases respectively, with 22 bases between them. CDR3 DNA sequence: TGTGCCTGGAAAGATTCCAGCGGCTGGGCAGGAGATACGCAGTATTTT. Amino acid sequence: CAWKDSSGWAGDTQYF.

This clone was seen a few times. The chain recombines TRBV7-3 with TRBJ2-7, with TRBD1 matching 11 bases. Germline loops: CDR1 SGHTA, CDR2 FQGTGA. CDR3 size: 14 residues. Trimming at V came to 5 bases and at J to 6 bases, leaving 6 bases not matched to a gene. The CDR3 sequence: CASSPGQGGSEQYF. CDR3 bases: TGTGCCAGCAGCCCGGGACAGGGGGGAAGCGAGCAGTACTTC.

V gene TRBV5-1 combines with J gene TRBJ1-3, with D possibly TRBD1 on 6 matching bases. The V gene lost 0 bases and the J gene lost 4 bases, with 14 bases spanning the gap. The CDR3 runs to 16 residues. From germline, CDR1 is SGHRS and CDR2 YFSETQ. CDR3: CASSLDRTDGGNTIYF. CDR3 bases: TGCGCCAGCAGCTTGGACCGGACAGACGGGGGAAACACCATATATTTT.

The rearrangement joins TRBV6-6 to TRBJ2-7, with 10 bases matching TRBD2. CDR1 is MNHNY and CDR2 is SVGAGI in the germline V gene (reference sequence). The V gene end was trimmed by 6 bases and the J gene end by 6 bases; junction bases not matched to a gene: 8. The CDR3 runs 14 residues. The CDR3 is CASSQPSGRGEQYF. The CDR3 DNA reads as TGTGCCAGCAGCCAGCCTAGCGGGAGAGGCGAGCAGTACTTC.

Comments on this clone: Other DNA sequences of this sample code for an identical CDR3. The chain recombines TRBV30 with TRBJ2-7, with D uncertain. The CDR3 sequence is 13 residues long. V lost 4 bases and J lost 6, with 16 bases in between. Germline V lookup: CDR1 GTSNPN, CDR2 SVGIG (reference sequence). DNA of the CDR3: TGTGCCTGGACCCCGACTGGGTCGGGCGAGCAGTACTTC. This translates into CAWTPTGSGEQYF.

The chain links TRBV11-2 to TRBJ1-2; D unresolved. From germline, CDR1 is SGHAT and CDR2 FQNNGV. Trimming left V 2 bases short and J 9 bases short, with 16 bases between. This CDR3 is 14 amino acids long. In nucleotides, the CDR3 is TGTGCCAGCAGCTTAACCCTTTCTCGGGATAGCTACACCTTC. This gives the protein CASSLTLSRDSYTF.

This clone turned up a few times. This chain's CDR3 is CASSKQGNTEAFF. The CDR3 bases are TGTGCCAGCAGCAAACAGGGGAACACTGAAGCTTTCTTT. The genes are TRBV9 and TRBJ1-1; tentative D call: TRBD1 (6 bases). The CDR3 covers 13 residues. Trimming removed 4 bases from V and 1 base from J, with 8 bases in between. Germline V lookup: CDR1 SGDLS, CDR2 YYNGEE. Full variable domain (outside the CDR3, taken from reference TRBV9 and TRBJ1-1): DSGVTQTPKHLITATGQRVTLRCSPRSGDLSVYWYQQSLDQGLQFLIQYYNGEERAKGNILERFSAQQFPDLHSELNLSSLELGDSALYFCASSKQGNTEAFFGQGTRLTVV.

This clone has a handful of counts. V usage is TRBV2 and J usage is TRBJ2-4; D possibly corresponds to TRBD1 (5 bases). CDR1 is SNHLY and CDR2 is FYNNEI in the germline V gene. The V end was cut by 2 bases, the J end by 6 bases, with 11 bases between. CDR3 length: 14 residues. CDR3 residues: CASSERRVGNIQYF. In DNA, the CDR3 is TGTGCCAGCAGTGAACGCAGGGTGGGAAACATTCAGTACTTC. The full variable domain, completed using reference TRBV2 and TRBJ2-4, is EPEVTQTPSHQVTQMGQEVILRCVPISNHLYFYWYRQILGQKVEFLVSFYNNEISEKSEIFDDQFSVERPDGSNFTLKIRSTKLEDSAMYFCASSERRVGNIQYFGAGTRLSVL.

This clone occurred a few times. The V gene is TRBV5-4, the J gene TRBJ2-1; 7 nucleotides align to TRBD2. This CDR3 has 15 amino acids. The V segment lost 1 base and the J segment 4 bases; nucleotides outside the gene matches: 5. CDR1 and CDR2 from the germline V gene are SGHNT and YYREEE (reference sequence). CDR3 sequence: CASSLSSGEYNEQFF. Written as DNA, the CDR3 is TGTGCCAGCAGCTTGTCCAGCGGGGAATACAATGAGCAGTTCTTC.

A few counts support this clone. The chain carries TRBV7-9 and TRBJ2-7; 8 nucleotides agree with TRBD1. Germline loops: CDR1 SEHNR, CDR2 FQNEAQ (reference sequence). The CDR3 contains 15 residues. V lost 5 bases, J lost 1 base, and 7 bases stayed unmatched. CDR3 nucleotide sequence: TGTGCCAGCAGCCCAAGACAGGGGTCGTCCTACGAGCAGTACTTC. Residues: CASSPRQGSSYEQYF. The full variable domain, its missing parts supplied by reference TRBV7-9 and TRBJ2-7, is DTGVSQNPRHKITKRGQNVTFRCDPISEHNRLYWYRQTLGQGPEFLTYFQNEAQLEKSRLLSDRFSAERPKGSFSTLEIQRTEQGDSAMYLCASSPRQGSSYEQYFGPGTRLTVT.

The V gene is TRBV6-1, the J gene TRBJ2-5; D gene ambiguous. Germline V gene lookup returns CDR1 MNHNS and CDR2 SASEGT. Trimming removed 10 bases from V and 1 base from J, with 13 bases in between. The CDR3 runs 13 residues. The CDR3 here is CAIRLTVQETQYF. CDR3 coding DNA: TGTGCCATTCGACTGACTGTCCAAGAGACCCAGTACTTC.